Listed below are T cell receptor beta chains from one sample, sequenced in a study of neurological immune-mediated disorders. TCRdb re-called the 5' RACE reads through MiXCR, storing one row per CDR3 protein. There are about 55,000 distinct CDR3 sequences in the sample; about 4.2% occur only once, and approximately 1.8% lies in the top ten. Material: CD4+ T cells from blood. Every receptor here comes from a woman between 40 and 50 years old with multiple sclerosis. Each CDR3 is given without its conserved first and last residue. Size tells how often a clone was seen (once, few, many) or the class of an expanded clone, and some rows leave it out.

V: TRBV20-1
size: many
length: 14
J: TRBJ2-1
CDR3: SANRGWRGSYNEQF

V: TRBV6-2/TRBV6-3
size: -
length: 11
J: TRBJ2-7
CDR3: ASSPGQKYEQY

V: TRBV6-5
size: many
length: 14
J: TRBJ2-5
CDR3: ASSWRGGLRQETQY

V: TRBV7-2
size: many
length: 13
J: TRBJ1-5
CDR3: ASSLAQGENQPQH

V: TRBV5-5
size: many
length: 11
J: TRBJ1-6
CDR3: ASSLELDSPLH

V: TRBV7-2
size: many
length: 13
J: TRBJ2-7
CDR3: ASSYRLRSSYEQY

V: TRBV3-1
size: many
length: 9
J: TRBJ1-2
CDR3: ASSQMYGYT

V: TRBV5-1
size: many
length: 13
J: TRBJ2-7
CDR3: ASSPTPGETYEQY

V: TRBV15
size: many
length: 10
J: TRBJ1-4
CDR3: ATSRLDEKLF

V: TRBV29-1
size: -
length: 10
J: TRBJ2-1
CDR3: SVERFNNEQF

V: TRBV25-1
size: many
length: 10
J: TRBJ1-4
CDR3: ASRSGGQKLF

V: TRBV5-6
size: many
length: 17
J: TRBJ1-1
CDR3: ASSLVLGHPPGMNTEAF

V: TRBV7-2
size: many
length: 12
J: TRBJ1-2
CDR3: ASSGGTGHYGYT

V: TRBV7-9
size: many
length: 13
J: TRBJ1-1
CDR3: ASSLWAGANTEAF

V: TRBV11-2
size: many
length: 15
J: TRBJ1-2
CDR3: ASSFLRDSQRNYGYT

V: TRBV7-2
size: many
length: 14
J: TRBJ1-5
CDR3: ASSLAPLGGNQPQH

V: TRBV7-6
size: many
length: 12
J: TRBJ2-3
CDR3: ASSLLHSTDTQY

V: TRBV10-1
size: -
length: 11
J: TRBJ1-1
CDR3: ASSRLADTEAF

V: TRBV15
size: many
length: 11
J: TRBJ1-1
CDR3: ATSREVDTEAF

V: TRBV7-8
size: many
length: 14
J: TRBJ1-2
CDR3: ASTPWGPRGDYGYT

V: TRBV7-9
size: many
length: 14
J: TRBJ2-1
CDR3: ASSLGRGLAYNEQF

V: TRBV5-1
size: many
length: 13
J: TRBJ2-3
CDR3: ASSQAQRAGDTQY

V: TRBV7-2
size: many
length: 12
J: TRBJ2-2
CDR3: ASSFSGNTGELF

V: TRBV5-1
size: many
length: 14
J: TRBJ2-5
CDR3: ASSPRPPDRGETQY

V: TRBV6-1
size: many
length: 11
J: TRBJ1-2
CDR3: ASSFDRNYGYT

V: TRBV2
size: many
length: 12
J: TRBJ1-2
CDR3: ASREERTGYGYT

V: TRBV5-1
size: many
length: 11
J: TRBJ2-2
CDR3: ASSSTGWGELF

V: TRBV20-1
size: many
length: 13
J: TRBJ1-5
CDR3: SASSPGRLNQPQH

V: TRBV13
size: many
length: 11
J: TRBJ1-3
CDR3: ASSLLRGNTIY

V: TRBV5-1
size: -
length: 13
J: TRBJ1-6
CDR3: ASSTGGSHNSPLH

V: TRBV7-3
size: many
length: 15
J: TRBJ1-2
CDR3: ASSLGWRGAHIDGYT

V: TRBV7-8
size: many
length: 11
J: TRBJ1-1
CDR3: ASSLRRVTEAF

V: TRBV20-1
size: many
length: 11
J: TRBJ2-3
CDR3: SAGEGATDTQY

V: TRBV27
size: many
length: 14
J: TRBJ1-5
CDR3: ASSGQGDPRNQPQH

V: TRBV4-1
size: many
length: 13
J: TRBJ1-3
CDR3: ASSEDRASGNTIY

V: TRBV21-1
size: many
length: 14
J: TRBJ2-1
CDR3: ARTKLAGGNYNEQF